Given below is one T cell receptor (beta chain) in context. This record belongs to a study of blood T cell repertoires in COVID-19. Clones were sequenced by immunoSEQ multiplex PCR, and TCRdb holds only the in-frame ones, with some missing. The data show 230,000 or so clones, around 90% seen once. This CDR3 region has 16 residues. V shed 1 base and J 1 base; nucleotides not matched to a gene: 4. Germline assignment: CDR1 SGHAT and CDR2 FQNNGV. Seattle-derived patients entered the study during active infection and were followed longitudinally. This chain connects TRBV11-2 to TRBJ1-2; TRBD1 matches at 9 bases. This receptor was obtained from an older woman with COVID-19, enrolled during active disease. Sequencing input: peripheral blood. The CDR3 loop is CASSLVTGGVNYGYTF. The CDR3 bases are TGTGCCAGCAGCTTAGTCACAGGGGGCGTTAACTATGGCTACACCTTC.